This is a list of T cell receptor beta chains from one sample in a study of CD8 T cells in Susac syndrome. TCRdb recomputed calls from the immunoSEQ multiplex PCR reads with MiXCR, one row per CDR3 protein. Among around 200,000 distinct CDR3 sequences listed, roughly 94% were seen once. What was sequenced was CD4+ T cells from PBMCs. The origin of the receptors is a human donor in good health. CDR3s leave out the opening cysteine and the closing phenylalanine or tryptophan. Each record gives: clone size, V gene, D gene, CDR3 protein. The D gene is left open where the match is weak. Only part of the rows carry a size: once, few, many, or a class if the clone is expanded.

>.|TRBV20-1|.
SALDRDGNYGYT
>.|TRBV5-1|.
ASGPGIDGYT
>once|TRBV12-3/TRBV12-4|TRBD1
ASSGQGVTRKAF
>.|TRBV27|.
ASHSGASFYSGANVLT
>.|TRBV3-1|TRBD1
ASSQTTGDTEAF
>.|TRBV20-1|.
SARDPRTNTEAF
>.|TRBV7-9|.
ASSLRGQDTEAF
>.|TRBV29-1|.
SVVPTFSGNTIY
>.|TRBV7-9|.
ASSLQVNTEAF
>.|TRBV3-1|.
ASSYRVREAEAF
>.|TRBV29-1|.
SSTPSLMNTEAF
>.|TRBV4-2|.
ASSQVGQGEQF
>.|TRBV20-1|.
SARGQFNQPQH
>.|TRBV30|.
AYQYPNYNEQF
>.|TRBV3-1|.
ASSQDRLLEQY
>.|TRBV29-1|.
SVVGQTEAF
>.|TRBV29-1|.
SVVRGSSYEQY
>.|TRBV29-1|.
SVTEAGFSNQPQH
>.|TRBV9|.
ASSVAEGWDEAF
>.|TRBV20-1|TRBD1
SAPQGAGQPQH
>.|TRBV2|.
ASKRSDSYNEQF
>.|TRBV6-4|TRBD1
ASSEGLDRDTQY
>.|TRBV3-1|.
ASSQEAVNTEAF
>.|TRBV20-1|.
SARDGLRGFGYT
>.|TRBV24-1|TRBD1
ATSSNTGDGYT
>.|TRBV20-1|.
SASTYMNTEAF
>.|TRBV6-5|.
ASTHVGGRNTEAF
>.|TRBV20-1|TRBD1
SAPTDRAGGELF
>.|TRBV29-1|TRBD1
SVVDRANEKLF
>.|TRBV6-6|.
ASSYAQGPRADTQY
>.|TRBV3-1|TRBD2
ASSPLAGGETQY
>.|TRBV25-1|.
ASSDGQVYGYT
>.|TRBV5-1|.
ASSLEGGVVPQH
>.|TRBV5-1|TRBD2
ASSFPGTSNIQY
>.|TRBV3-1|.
ASSLGAPVQETQY
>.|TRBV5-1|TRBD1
ASSLTGGYTGELF
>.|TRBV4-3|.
ASSQDPHTDTQY
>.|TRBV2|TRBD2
ASRKTSVTNTGELF
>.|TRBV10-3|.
AISDQGAQTQY
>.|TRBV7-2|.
ASSFLRARGYT
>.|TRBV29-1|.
SVLGRGSTEAF
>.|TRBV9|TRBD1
ASSVAPPGQGTPQETQY
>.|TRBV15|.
ATSPMGGPFTDTQY
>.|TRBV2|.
ASRASGGLSNQPQH
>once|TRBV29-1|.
SVVIMGDGELF
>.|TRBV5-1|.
ASSLQAGVQETQY
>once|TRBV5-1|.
ASSLDDSDTQY
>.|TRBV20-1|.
SAPFGTDTQY
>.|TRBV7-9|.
ASSWQVGANEQF
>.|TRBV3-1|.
ASTIVGNEQF
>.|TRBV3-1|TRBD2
ASSRDRGGETQY
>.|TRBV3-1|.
ASSQDLGEPRGYT
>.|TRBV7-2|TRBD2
ASSFSPGLAGLEETQY